This is a list of T cell receptor beta chains from one sample in a study of vaccination and CD4 T cells after COVID-19. A single record per CDR3 protein comes from TCRdb applying MiXCR to the PCR reads. Among 10,000 to 15,000 distinct CDR3 sequences, 40% to 60% were seen once, and the ten largest hold roughly 17%. For these TCRs, the target antigens are not known. Sequencing was performed on CD4+ T cells from blood, cultured in vitro. Source of these receptors: a human donor who had recovered from COVID-19. Both conserved end residues are part of each CDR3. A D gene is named only where the DNA matches it firmly. Not every row has a clone size; where given, it reads once, few, many or a size class.

v_gene	abundance	d_gene	j_gene	CDR3aa	CDR3nt
TRBV12-3/TRBV12-4	few	TRBD1	TRBJ1-5	CASSLYDRGLQPQHF	TGTGCCAGCAGTTTGTACGACAGGGGACTGCAGCCCCAGCATTTT
TRBV15	.	.	TRBJ1-5	CATSTPMGGRGWQPQHF	TGTGCCACCAGCACCCCCATGGGAGGAAGGGGCTGGCAGCCCCAGCATTTT
TRBV15	few	TRBD2	TRBJ2-1	CATSNGGTSGRSPYNEQFF	TGTGCCACCAGCAACGGAGGGACTAGCGGGAGGTCCCCCTACAATGAGCAGTTCTTC
TRBV20-1	few	.	TRBJ1-5	CSARTSVGQASNQPQHF	TGCAGTGCTAGAACCTCAGTGGGGCAGGCTAGCAATCAGCCCCAGCATTTT
TRBV10-3	.	.	TRBJ2-5	CAATGNQETQYF	TGTGCCGCAACCGGGAACCAAGAGACCCAGTACTTC
TRBV20-1	few	TRBD1	TRBJ1-2	CSAKPGQGADFGYTF	TGCAGTGCTAAACCGGGACAGGGGGCGGATTTTGGCTACACCTTC
TRBV7-8	.	.	TRBJ1-5	CASSLVPNRDGQPQHF	TGTGCCAGCAGCTTAGTCCCAAACAGGGATGGGCAGCCCCAGCATTTT
TRBV7-2	few	TRBD1	TRBJ1-1	CASSPHGDRGLRTEAFF	TGTGCCAGCAGCCCCCATGGGGACAGGGGGCTTCGGACTGAAGCTTTCTTT
TRBV25-1	.	.	TRBJ2-3	CASSESAWGTQYF	TGTGCCAGCAGTGAAAGCGCCTGGGGTACGCAGTATTTT
TRBV7-8	few	.	TRBJ1-1	CASSFPRGGGNTEAFF	TGTGCCAGCAGCTTCCCTCGGGGGGGTGGGAACACTGAAGCTTTCTTT
TRBV18	.	TRBD2	TRBJ2-1	CASSLGLESYNEQFF	TGTGCCAGCTCACTCGGACTAGAGTCCTACAATGAGCAGTTCTTC
TRBV5-1	few	.	TRBJ2-5	CASSPGPQETQYF	TGCGCCAGCAGCCCAGGACCTCAAGAGACCCAGTACTTC
TRBV11-2	.	.	TRBJ2-7	CASSLVRVSYEQYF	TGTGCCAGCAGCTTAGTACGGGTATCCTACGAGCAGTACTTC
TRBV19	few	.	TRBJ1-5	CASTTPGQPQHF	TGTGCCAGTACAACCCCCGGACAGCCCCAGCATTTT
TRBV29-1	.	TRBD1	TRBJ2-3	CSVSPGGWGTDTQYF	TGCAGCGTTTCCCCAGGGGGTTGGGGCACAGATACGCAGTATTTT
TRBV27	.	TRBD2	TRBJ2-7	CASSPGTSGNYEQYF	TGTGCCAGCAGTCCCGGGACTAGCGGCAACTACGAGCAGTACTTC
TRBV24-1	once	.	TRBJ2-7	CATSDSAGIEEQYF	TGTGCCACCAGTGATTCGGCAGGGATAGAAGAGCAGTACTTC
TRBV19	.	.	TRBJ1-5	CARTTGAGPRGSNQPQHF	TGTGCCAGGACGACCGGGGCAGGCCCTCGGGGTAGCAATCAGCCCCAGCATTTT
TRBV7-9	few	TRBD2	TRBJ2-7	CASSWTSGRAVGSYEQYF	TGTGCCAGCAGCTGGACTAGCGGGAGGGCCGTGGGATCCTACGAGCAGTACTTC
TRBV5-1	.	.	TRBJ1-1	CASSLGGGLDTEAFF	TGCGCCAGCAGCTTGGGTGGGGGGCTCGACACTGAAGCTTTCTTT
TRBV6-2/TRBV6-3	few	.	TRBJ1-2	CASTAGAYDGYTF	TGTGCCAGCACTGCAGGGGCGTACGATGGCTACACCTTC
TRBV20-1	.	.	TRBJ2-7	CSALTAYEQYF	TGCAGTGCCCTCACCGCCTACGAGCAGTACTTC
TRBV6-5	.	.	TRBJ1-6	CASSYAGLNSPLHF	TGTGCCAGCAGTTACGCGGGCCTCAATTCACCCCTCCACTTT
TRBV5-1	.	.	TRBJ1-2	CASSPELSGGYTF	TGCGCCAGCAGCCCCGAACTGTCGGGTGGCTACACCTTC
TRBV2	.	TRBD1	TRBJ2-5	CASRRETGGIGETQYF	TGTGCCAGCCGGAGGGAGACAGGGGGCATCGGGGAGACCCAGTACTTC
TRBV10-3	.	TRBD2	TRBJ2-3	CAIKETSGVTDTQYF	TGTGCCATCAAGGAGACTAGCGGGGTCACAGATACGCAGTATTTT
TRBV10-3	few	TRBD1	TRBJ2-2	CAIRSVEQGDTGELFF	TGTGCCATCAGGTCTGTTGAACAGGGGGACACCGGGGAGCTGTTTTTT
TRBV19	.	.	TRBJ2-5	CASSGLGETQYF	TGTGCCAGTAGCGGCCTTGGGGAGACCCAGTACTTC
TRBV20-1	.	.	TRBJ2-3	CSASMGWTDTQYF	TGCAGTGCTAGTATGGGTTGGACAGATACGCAGTATTTT
TRBV20-1	few	TRBD2	TRBJ2-3	CSAARLAAFSDTQYF	TGCAGTGCCGCCAGACTAGCCGCTTTCTCGGATACGCAGTATTTT
TRBV2	.	.	TRBJ1-3	CASSQTVDGNTIYF	TGTGCCAGCAGTCAGACAGTAGATGGAAACACCATATATTTT
TRBV5-1	once	TRBD1	TRBJ2-7	CASSLIGQGADEQYF	TGCGCCAGCAGCCTCATCGGTCAGGGGGCCGACGAGCAGTACTTC
TRBV20-1	.	TRBD1	TRBJ1-5	CSTLTAQTGDNQPQHF	TGCAGTACCCTGACGGCACAGACAGGGGACAATCAGCCCCAGCATTTT
TRBV20-1	few	.	TRBJ1-5	CSARGRSSNQPQHF	TGCAGTGCCCGAGGACGGAGTAGCAATCAGCCCCAGCATTTT
TRBV27	.	TRBD1	TRBJ1-2	CASRTTGGEGGYTF	TGTGCCAGCAGAACCACAGGGGGCGAAGGTGGCTACACCTTC
TRBV24-1	few	.	TRBJ2-7	CATSDRVGFEQYF	TGTGCCACCAGTGATAGGGTCGGTTTCGAGCAGTACTTC
TRBV15	few	.	TRBJ2-5	CATSWDLGETQYF	TGTGCCACCAGCTGGGACTTAGGGGAGACCCAGTACTTC
TRBV5-6	large	.	TRBJ1-6	CASSFRTANSPLHF	TGTGCCAGCAGCTTTCGGACCGCAAATTCACCCCTCCACTTT
TRBV28	few	TRBD2	TRBJ2-7	CASSPGPSGVYEQYF	TGTGCCAGCAGTCCAGGGCCTAGCGGGGTCTACGAGCAGTACTTC
TRBV6-2/TRBV6-3	.	TRBD2	TRBJ2-5	CASSYLSSGQETQYF	TGTGCCAGCAGTTACTTGTCTAGCGGTCAAGAGACCCAGTACTTC
TRBV5-1	.	TRBD1	TRBJ1-4	CASSHGTGGGEKLFF	TGCGCCAGCAGTCACGGGACAGGGGGCGGTGAAAAACTGTTTTTT
TRBV6-1	.	.	TRBJ1-1	CASSLGTRAFF	TGTGCCAGCAGCCTCGGGACAAGAGCTTTCTTT
TRBV12-3/TRBV12-4	.	.	TRBJ2-2	CASSWGAAHTGELFF	TGTGCCAGCAGTTGGGGGGCGGCCCACACCGGGGAGCTGTTTTTT
TRBV28	.	.	TRBJ1-2	CASSRSVQSYGYTF	TGTGCCAGCTCCCGCTCGGTGCAGTCCTATGGCTACACCTTC
TRBV6-2/TRBV6-3	few	.	TRBJ1-2	CASSYSSEAYGYTF	TGTGCCAGCAGTTACTCATCGGAGGCTTATGGCTACACCTTC
TRBV7-3	.	.	TRBJ1-1	CASSLRGAGEAFF	TGTGCCAGCAGCCTTAGGGGGGCAGGGGAAGCTTTCTTT
TRBV2	.	.	TRBJ2-7	CASREGQSDYEQYF	TGTGCCAGCAGGGAGGGACAGTCAGACTACGAGCAGTACTTC
TRBV6-1	.	.	TRBJ2-5	CASSPLETQYF	TGTGCCAGCAGCCCCCTGGAGACCCAGTACTTC
TRBV2	.	.	TRBJ2-7	CASGSPYYEQYF	TGTGCCAGCGGTTCACCCTACTACGAGCAGTACTTC
TRBV7-9	.	.	TRBJ1-5	CASSLSDSQPQHF	TGTGCCAGCAGCTTGAGTGACAGCCAGCCCCAGCATTTT
TRBV6-1	.	TRBD2	TRBJ2-3	CASSDLAGGPDTQYF	TGTGCCAGCAGTGACCTAGCGGGAGGGCCAGATACGCAGTATTTT
TRBV28	.	.	TRBJ2-2	CASRHDRTPNTGELFF	TGTGCCAGCAGACACGACAGGACACCGAACACCGGGGAGCTGTTTTTT
TRBV4-3	.	.	TRBJ2-7	CASSQEKGYPYEQYF	TGCGCCAGCAGCCAAGAGAAGGGTTATCCCTACGAGCAGTACTTC
TRBV19	few	.	TRBJ1-5	CASSFRQNYNQPQHF	TGTGCCAGTAGTTTTCGACAGAACTATAATCAGCCCCAGCATTTT
TRBV7-2	few	.	TRBJ1-6	CASSLQTSPLHF	TGTGCCAGCAGCTTACAGACTTCACCCCTCCACTTT
TRBV12-3/TRBV12-4	few	.	TRBJ1-1	CASSLYGGTDTEAFF	TGTGCCAGCAGTTTATATGGGGGCACGGACACTGAAGCTTTCTTT
TRBV28	.	TRBD1	TRBJ2-3	CASSGPGQITDTQYF	TGTGCCAGCAGTGGTCCGGGACAGATCACAGATACGCAGTATTTT
TRBV2	medium-sized	.	TRBJ2-1	CASRMGGPNHEQFF	TGTGCCAGCAGAATGGGGGGGCCGAACCATGAGCAGTTCTTC
TRBV6-1	few	.	TRBJ2-7	CASSVKPGSWLEQYF	TGTGCCAGCAGTGTAAAACCGGGAAGCTGGCTCGAGCAGTACTTC